The present TCR beta chain was sequenced within a study of human CD8 memory T cell subsets. TPEX cells were CCR7+ PD-1+ TIGIT+ early memory CD8+ T cells with exhausted-like traits. Enrichment of total CD8+ T cells was achieved using negative magnetic separation. TCR beta libraries were made by UMI-labeled 5' RACE. From its re-call of the 5' RACE reads, TCRdb lists each CDR3 protein once, without DNA. The table counts fewer than 9,500 distinct CDR3 sequences; 20% to 25% lies in the top ten. CDR3 length equals 19 residues. CDR1 is MNHEY and CDR2 is SVGEGT in the germline V gene. The sequenced sample consisted of CD8+ T cells from PBMCs. V and J are TRBV6-2 or TRBV6-3 and TRBJ2-2; TCRdb reports TRBD2, a call that lacks DNA to check it against. This TCR was recovered from a human donor in good health. The CDR3 loop is CASSYSRIPTKVDTGELFF.